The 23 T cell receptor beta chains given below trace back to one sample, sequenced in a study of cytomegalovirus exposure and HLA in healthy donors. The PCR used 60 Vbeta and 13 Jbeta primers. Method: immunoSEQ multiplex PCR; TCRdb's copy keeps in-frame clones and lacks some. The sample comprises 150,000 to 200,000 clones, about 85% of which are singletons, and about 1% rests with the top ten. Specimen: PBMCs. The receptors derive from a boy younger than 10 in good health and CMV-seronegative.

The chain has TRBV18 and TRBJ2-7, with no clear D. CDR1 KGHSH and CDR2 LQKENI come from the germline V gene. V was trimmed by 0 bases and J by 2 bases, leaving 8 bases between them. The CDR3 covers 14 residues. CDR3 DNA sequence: TGTGCCAGCTCACCACCGGGCCAGCCCTACGAGCAGTACTTC. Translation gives CASSPPGQPYEQYF.

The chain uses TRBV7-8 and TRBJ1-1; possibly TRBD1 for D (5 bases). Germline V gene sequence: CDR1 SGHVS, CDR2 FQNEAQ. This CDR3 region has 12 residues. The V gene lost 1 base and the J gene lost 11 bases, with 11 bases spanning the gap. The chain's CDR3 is CASSLGEGPAFF. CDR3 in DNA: TGTGCCAGCAGCTTAGGGGAGGGGCCGGCTTTCTTT.

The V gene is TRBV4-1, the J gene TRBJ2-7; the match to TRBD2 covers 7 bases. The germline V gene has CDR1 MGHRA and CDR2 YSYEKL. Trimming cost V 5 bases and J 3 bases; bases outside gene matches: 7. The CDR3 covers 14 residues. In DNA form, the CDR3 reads TGCGCCAGCAGCGTAGGGGTAGCGGGCTACGAGCAGTACTTC. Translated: CASSVGVAGYEQYF.

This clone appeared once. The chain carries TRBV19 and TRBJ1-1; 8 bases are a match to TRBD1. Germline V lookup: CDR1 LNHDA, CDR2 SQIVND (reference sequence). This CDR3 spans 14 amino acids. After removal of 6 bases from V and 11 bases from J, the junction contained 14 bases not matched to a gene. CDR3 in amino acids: CASSTNIRTGSAFF. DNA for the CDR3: TGTGCCAGTAGCACCAACATCCGGACAGGGTCGGCTTTCTTT.

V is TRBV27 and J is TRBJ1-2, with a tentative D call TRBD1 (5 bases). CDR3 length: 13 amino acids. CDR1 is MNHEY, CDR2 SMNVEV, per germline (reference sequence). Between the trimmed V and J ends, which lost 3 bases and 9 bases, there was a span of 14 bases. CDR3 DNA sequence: TGTGCCAGCAGTTTGTCAGGGAGGGATAGCTACACCTTC. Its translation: CASSLSGRDSYTF.

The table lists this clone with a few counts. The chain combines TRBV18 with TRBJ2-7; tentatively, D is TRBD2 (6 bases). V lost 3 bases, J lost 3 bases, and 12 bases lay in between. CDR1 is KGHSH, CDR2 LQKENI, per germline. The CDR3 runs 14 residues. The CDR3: CASSPRGHGYEQYF. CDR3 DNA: TGTGCCAGCTCACCGCGGGGCCACGGCTACGAGCAGTACTTC.

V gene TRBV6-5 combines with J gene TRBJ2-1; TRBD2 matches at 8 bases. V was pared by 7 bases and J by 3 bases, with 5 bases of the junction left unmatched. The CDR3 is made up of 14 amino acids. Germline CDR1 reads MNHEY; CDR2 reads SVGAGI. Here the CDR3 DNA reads TGTGCCAGCAAAACAGCGGGGGACTACAATGAGCAGTTCTTC. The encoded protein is CASKTAGDYNEQFF.

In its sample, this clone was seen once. The CDR3 DNA follows: TGTGCCACCCTCGGGGGTAACACTGAAGCTTTCTTT. Its translation is CATLGGNTEAFF. This chain uses TRBV28 with TRBJ1-1; tentative D call: TRBD1 (5 bases). The CDR3 spans 12 residues. Germline CDR1 reads MDHEN; CDR2 reads SYDVKM. The V end lost 10 bases, the J end lost 2 bases, and 11 bases lay between the germline ends.

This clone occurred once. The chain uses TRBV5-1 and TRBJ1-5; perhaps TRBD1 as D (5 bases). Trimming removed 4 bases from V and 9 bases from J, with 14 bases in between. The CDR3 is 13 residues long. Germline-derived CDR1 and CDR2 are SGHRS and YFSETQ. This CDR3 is CASSPTAGGPQHF. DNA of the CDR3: TGCGCCAGCAGCCCGACGGCCGGGGGGCCCCAGCATTTT.

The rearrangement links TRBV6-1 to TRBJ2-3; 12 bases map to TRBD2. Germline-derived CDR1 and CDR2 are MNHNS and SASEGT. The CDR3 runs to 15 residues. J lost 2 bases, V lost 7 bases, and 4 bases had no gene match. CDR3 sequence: CASTRLAGVTDTQYF. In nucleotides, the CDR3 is TGTGCCAGCACTCGACTAGCGGGAGTCACAGATACGCAGTATTTT.

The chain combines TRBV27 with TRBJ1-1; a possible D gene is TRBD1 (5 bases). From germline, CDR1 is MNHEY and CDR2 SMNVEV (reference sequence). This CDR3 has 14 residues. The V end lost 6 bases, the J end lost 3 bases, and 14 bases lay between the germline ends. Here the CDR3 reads CASRRQGADTEAFF. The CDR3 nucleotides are TGTGCCAGCAGGCGGCAGGGTGCCGACACTGAAGCTTTCTTT.

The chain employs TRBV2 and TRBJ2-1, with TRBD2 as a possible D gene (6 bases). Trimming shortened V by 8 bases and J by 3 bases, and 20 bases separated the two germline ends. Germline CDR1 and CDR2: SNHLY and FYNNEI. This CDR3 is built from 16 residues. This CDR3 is CASEASDRSSYNEQFF. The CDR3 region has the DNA TGTGCCAGCGAGGCTAGCGATCGATCGAGCTACAATGAGCAGTTCTTC.

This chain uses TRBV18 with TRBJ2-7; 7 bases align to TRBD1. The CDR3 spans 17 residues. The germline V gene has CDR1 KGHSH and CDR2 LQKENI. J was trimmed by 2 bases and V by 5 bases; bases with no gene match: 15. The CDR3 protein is CASSILLKGQTAYEQYF. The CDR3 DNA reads TGTGCCAGCTCAATTCTTCTAAAGGGACAGACGGCCTACGAGCAGTACTTC.

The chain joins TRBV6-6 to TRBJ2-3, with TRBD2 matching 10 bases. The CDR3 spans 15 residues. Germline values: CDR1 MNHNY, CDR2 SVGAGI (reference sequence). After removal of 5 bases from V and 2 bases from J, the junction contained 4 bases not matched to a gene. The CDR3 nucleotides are TGTGCCAGCAGTCTCGGACTAGCGGCCACAGATACGCAGTATTTT. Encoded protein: CASSLGLAATDTQYF.

The CDR3 loop is CASSPTSGGPETQYF. The CDR3 bases are TGTGCCAGCAGTCCCACTAGCGGGGGGCCAGAGACCCAGTACTTC. The genes are TRBV6-1 and TRBJ2-5, with 12 bases that match TRBD2. The CDR3 covers 15 residues. After removal of 5 bases from V and 4 bases from J, the junction contained 5 bases not matched to a gene. CDR1 and CDR2 from the germline V gene are MNHNS and SASEGT.

CDR3 coding DNA: TGCGCCAGCAGCCCGGCGGGGTCCGGTGGCACAGATACGCAGTATTTT. Protein product: CASSPAGSGGTDTQYF. This chain connects TRBV5-1 to TRBJ2-3; possibly TRBD2 for D (6 bases). V shed 4 bases and J shed 1 base, with 16 bases lying between them. Germline CDR1 reads SGHRS; CDR2 reads YFSETQ. The CDR3 covers 16 residues.

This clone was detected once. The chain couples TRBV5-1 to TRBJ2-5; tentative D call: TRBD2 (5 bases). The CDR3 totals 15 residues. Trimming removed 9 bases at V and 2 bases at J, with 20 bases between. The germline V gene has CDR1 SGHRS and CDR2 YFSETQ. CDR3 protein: CATQRFGGGQETQYF. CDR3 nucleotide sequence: TGCGCCACCCAACGTTTTGGAGGTGGGCAAGAGACCCAGTACTTC.

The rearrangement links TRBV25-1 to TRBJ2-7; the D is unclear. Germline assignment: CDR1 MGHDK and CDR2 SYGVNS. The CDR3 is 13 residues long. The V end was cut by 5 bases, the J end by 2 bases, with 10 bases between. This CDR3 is CASSLTATYEQYF. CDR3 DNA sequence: TGTGCCAGCAGTCTCACAGCTACCTACGAGCAGTACTTC.

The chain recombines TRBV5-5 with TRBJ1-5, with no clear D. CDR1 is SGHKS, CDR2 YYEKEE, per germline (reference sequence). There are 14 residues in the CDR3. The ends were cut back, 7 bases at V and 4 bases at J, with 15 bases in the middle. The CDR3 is CASQIETGNQPQHF. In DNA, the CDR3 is TGTGCCAGCCAAATAGAGACGGGAAATCAGCCCCAGCATTTT.

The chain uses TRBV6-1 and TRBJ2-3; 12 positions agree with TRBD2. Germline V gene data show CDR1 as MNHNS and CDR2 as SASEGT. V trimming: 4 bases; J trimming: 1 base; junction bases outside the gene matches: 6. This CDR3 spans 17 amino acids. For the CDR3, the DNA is TGTGCCAGCAGTGGGCTAGCGGGAGGGCATGGCACAGATACGCAGTATTTT. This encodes CASSGLAGGHGTDTQYF.

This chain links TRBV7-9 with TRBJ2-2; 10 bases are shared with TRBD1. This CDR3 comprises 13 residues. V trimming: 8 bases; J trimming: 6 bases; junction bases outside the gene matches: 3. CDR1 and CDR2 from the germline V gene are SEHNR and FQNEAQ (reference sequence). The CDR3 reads CASWDRGSGELFF. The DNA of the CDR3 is TGTGCCAGCTGGGACAGGGGTTCCGGGGAGCTGTTTTTT.

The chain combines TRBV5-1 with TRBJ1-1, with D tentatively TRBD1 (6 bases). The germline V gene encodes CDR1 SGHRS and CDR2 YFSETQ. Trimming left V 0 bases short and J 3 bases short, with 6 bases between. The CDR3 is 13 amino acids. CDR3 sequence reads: CASSLDRDTEAFF. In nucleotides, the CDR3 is TGCGCCAGCAGCTTGGACAGGGACACTGAAGCTTTCTTT.

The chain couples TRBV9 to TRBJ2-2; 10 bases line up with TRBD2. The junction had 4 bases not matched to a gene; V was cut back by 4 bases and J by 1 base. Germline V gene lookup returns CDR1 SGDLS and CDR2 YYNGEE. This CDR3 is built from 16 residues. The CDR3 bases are TGTGCCAGCAGCCCGCTAGCGGGGGTGAACACCGGGGAGCTGTTTTTT. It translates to CASSPLAGVNTGELFF.